This is a list of T cell receptor beta chains from one sample in a study of T-cell memory formation after mild COVID-19. One entry per CDR3 protein results from TCRdb running MiXCR on the 5' RACE reads. The table has roughly 35,000 distinct CDR3 sequences, under 25% seen once. The source material was PBMCs or a T cell subset sorted from them (not recorded which). Every receptor here comes from an adult who had mild COVID-19 (a few samples of this study predate the infection). Cell type and time point are not known. The CDR3 runs from the conserved cysteine through the conserved F or W. D genes are given only for firm matches. Only some rows state a clone size, as once, few, many or a class for expanded clones.

d_gene	v_gene	j_gene	len	abundance	CDR3nt	CDR3aa
TRBD2	TRBV20-1	TRBJ2-7	17	many	TGCAGTGCGCCGGGACTAGCGGGAGCGTCAAGCTCCTACGAGCAGTACTTC	CSAPGLAGASSSYEQYF
-	TRBV7-2	TRBJ1-2	13	many	TGTGCCAGCAGCTCCCAGATGAACTATGGCTACACCTTC	CASSSQMNYGYTF
-	TRBV4-1	TRBJ1-2	17	many	TGCGCCAGCAGCCAACCTACCCTTTCAGGGGCGGTGGATGGCTACACCTTC	CASSQPTLSGAVDGYTF
-	TRBV6-5	TRBJ2-7	11	-	TGTGCCAGCGGATTAACCTACGAGCAGTACTTC	CASGLTYEQYF
-	TRBV2	TRBJ2-2	13	many	TGTGCCAGCGGGAGCCGGGGAGTCGGGGAGCTGTTTTTT	CASGSRGVGELFF
-	TRBV24-1	TRBJ2-6	17	-	TGTGCCACCAGTGATCCTGTCGGGGCCTCTGGGGCCAACGTCCTGACTTTC	CATSDPVGASGANVLTF
TRBD2	TRBV7-2	TRBJ2-1	17	many	TGTGCCAGCAGCTTAGCGCCGGGACTAGGCTCCTACAATGAGCAGTTCTTC	CASSLAPGLGSYNEQFF
-	TRBV5-1	TRBJ1-3	15	few	TGCGCCAGCAGCATGGACGGGAGCTCTGGAAACACCATATATTTT	CASSMDGSSGNTIYF
-	TRBV7-2	TRBJ2-3	16	many	TGTGCCAGCAGCTCGATACCGGGACCCATCACAGATACGCAGTATTTT	CASSSIPGPITDTQYF
-	TRBV5-6	TRBJ2-7	13	many	TGTGCCAGCAGCTTCGGGCTTGACTACGAGCAGTACTTC	CASSFGLDYEQYF
TRBD2	TRBV29-1	TRBJ2-1	14	medium-sized	TGCAGCGTTGACGGGACTAGAGACTACAATGAGCAGTTCTTC	CSVDGTRDYNEQFF
TRBD1	TRBV5-1	TRBJ2-7	15	many	TGCGCCAGCAGCCCGGCCGTCTTCGGACAGGGCGAGCAGTACTTC	CASSPAVFGQGEQYF
TRBD1	TRBV6-6	TRBJ2-1	15	-	TGTGCCAGCAGTCCGGACAGGGGGCATGGAGATGAGCAGTTCTTC	CASSPDRGHGDEQFF
TRBD2	TRBV12-3/TRBV12-4	TRBJ2-3	15	-	TGTGCCAGCACCCCAGGGACTAGCGGGGGAGATACGCAGTATTTT	CASTPGTSGGDTQYF
-	TRBV12-3/TRBV12-4	TRBJ2-2	12	many	TGTGCCAGCACCTTCGGGTCCGGGGAGCTGTTTTTT	CASTFGSGELFF
-	TRBV12-3/TRBV12-4	TRBJ2-7	13	many	TGTGCCAGCAGTTTCCTACAGAACTACGAGCAGTACTTC	CASSFLQNYEQYF
-	TRBV19	TRBJ1-2	17	many	TGTGCCAGTACCCTAATCGGGGCATCTACCTTCAACTATGGCTACACCTTC	CASTLIGASTFNYGYTF